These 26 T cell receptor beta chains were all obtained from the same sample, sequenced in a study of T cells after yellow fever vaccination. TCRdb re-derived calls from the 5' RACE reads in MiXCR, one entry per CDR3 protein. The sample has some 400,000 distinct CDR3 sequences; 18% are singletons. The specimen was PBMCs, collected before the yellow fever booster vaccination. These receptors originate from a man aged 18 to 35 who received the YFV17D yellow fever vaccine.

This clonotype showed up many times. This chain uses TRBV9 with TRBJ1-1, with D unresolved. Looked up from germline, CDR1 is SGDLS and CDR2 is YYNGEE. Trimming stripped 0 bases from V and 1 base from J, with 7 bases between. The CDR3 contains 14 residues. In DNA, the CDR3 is TGTGCCAGCAGCGTAGGTCCAGGGAACACTGAAGCTTTCTTT. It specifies CASSVGPGNTEAFF.

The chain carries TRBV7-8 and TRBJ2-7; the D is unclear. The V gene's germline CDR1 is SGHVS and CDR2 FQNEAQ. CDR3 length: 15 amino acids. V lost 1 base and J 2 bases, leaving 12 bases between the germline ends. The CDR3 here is CASSLGQHRTYEQYF. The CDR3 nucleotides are TGTGCCAGCAGCTTAGGTCAGCACAGAACCTACGAGCAGTACTTC.

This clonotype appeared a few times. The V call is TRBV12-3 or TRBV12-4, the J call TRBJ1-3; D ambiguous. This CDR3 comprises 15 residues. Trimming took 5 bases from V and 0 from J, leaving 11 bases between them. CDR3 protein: CASSRWRGSGNTIYF. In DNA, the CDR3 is TGTGCCAGCAGTCGGTGGCGGGGCTCTGGAAACACCATATATTTT.

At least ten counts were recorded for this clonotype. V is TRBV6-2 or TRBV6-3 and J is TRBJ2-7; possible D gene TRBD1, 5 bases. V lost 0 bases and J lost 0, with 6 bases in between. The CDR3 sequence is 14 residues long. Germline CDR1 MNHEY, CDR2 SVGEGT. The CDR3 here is CASSYSDSSYEQYF. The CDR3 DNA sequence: TGTGCCAGCAGTTACTCCGACAGCTCCTACGAGCAGTACTTC.

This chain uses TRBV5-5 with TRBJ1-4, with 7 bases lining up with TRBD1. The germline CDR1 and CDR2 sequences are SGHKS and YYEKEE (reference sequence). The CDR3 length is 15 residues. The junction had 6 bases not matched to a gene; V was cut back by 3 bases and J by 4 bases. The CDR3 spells CASSYLQGLNEKLFF. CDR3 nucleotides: TGTGCCAGCAGCTACCTACAGGGGCTTAATGAAAAACTGTTTTTT.

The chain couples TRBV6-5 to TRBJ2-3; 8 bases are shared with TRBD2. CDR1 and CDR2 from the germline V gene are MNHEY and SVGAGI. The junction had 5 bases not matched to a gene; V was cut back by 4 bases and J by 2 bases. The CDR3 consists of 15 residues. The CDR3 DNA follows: TGTGCCAGCAGTTCCCTTAGCGGGAACACAGATACGCAGTATTTT. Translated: CASSSLSGNTDTQYF.

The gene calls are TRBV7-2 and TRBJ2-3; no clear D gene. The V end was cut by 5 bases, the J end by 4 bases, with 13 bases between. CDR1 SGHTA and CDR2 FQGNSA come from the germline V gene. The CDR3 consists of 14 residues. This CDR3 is CASSQNDGPDTQYF. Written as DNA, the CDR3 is TGTGCCAGCAGCCAGAATGATGGGCCAGATACGCAGTATTTT.

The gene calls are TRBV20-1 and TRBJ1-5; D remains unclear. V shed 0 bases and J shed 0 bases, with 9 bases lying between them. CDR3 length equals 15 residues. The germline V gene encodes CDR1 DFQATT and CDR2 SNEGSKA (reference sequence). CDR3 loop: CSARDFRYSNQPQHF. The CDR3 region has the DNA TGCAGTGCTAGAGATTTCAGGTATAGCAATCAGCCCCAGCATTTT.

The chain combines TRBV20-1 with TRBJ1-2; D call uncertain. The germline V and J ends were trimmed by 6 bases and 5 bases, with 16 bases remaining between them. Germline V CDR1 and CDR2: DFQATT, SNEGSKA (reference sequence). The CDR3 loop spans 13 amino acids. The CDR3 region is CSANKQSQYGYTF. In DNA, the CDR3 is TGCAGTGCGAATAAACAGAGCCAATATGGCTACACCTTC.

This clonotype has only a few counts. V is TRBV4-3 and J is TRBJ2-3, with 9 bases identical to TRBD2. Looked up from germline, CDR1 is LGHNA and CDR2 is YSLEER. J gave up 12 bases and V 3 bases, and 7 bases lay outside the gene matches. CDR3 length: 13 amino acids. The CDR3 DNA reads TGCGCCAGCAGCCATGTGGGACTAGCCGCCCAGTATTTT. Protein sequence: CASSHVGLAAQYF.

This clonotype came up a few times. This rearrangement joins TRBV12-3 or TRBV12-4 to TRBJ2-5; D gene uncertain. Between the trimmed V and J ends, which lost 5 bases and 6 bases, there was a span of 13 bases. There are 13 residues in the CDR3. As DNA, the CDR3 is TGTGCCAGCAGTCTCGATTTCTGGAAGACCCAGTACTTC. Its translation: CASSLDFWKTQYF.

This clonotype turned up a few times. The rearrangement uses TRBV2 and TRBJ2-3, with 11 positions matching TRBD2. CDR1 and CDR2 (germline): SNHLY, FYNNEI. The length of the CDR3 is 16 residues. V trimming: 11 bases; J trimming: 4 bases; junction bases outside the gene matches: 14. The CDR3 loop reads CAPRGLAGGASDTQYF. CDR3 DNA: TGTGCCCCTCGGGGTTTAGCGGGGGGGGCCTCAGATACGCAGTATTTT.

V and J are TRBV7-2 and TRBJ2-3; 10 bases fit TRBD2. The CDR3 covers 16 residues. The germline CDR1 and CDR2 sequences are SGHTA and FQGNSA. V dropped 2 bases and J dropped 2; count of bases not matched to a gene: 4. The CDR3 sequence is CASSLYSGGDTDTQYF. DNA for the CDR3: TGTGCCAGCAGCTTATACAGCGGGGGGGACACAGATACGCAGTATTTT.

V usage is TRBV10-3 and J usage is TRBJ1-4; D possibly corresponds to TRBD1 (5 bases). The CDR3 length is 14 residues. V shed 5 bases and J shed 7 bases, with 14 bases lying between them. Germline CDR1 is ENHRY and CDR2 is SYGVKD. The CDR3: CAISSGTPTEKLFF. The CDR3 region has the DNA TGTGCCATCAGTTCCGGGACCCCCACTGAAAAACTGTTTTTT.

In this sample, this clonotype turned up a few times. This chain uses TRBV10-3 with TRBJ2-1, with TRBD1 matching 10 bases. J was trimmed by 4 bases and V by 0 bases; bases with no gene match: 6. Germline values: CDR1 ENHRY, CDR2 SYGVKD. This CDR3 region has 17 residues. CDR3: CAISESLGTGDYNEQFF. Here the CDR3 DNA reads TGTGCCATCAGTGAGTCGCTGGGGACAGGGGATTACAATGAGCAGTTCTTC.

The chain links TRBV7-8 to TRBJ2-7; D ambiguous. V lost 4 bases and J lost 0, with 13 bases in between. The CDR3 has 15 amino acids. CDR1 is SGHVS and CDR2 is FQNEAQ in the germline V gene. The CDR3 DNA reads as TGTGCCAGCAGCTCTCGCCCGAGAGGCTCCTACGAGCAGTACGTC. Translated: CASSSRPRGSYEQYV.

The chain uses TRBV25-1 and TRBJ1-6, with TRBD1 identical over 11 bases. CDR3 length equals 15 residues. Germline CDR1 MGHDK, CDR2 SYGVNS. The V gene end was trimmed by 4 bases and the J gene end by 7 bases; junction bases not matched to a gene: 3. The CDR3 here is CASSAGQGANSPLHF. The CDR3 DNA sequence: TGTGCCAGCAGTGCCGGACAGGGGGCGAATTCACCCCTCCACTTT. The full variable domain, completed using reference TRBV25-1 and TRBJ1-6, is EADIYQTPRYLVIGTGKKITLECSQTMGHDKMYWYQQDPGMELHLIHYSYGVNSTEKGDLSSESTVSRIRTEHFPLTLESARPSHTSQYLCASSAGQGANSPLHFGNGTRLTVT.

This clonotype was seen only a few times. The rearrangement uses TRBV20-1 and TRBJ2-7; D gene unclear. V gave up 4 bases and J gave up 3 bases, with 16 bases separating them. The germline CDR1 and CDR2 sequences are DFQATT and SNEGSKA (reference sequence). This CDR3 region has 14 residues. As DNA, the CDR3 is TGCAGTGCTACATCCGGGCCGAAAGACTACGAGCAGTACTTC. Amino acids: CSATSGPKDYEQYF.

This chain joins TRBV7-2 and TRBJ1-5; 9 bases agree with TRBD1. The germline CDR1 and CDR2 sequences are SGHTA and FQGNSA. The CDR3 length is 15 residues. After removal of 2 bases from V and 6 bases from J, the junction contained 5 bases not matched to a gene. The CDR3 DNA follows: TGTGCCAGCAGCTTAAGGACAGGGGAGGGTCAGCCCCAGCATTTT. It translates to CASSLRTGEGQPQHF.

The CDR3 is CSVGTDFESGANVLTF. In DNA form, the CDR3 reads TGCAGCGTTGGCACGGACTTCGAGTCTGGGGCCAACGTCCTGACTTTC. V and J are TRBV29-1 and TRBJ2-6, with D possibly being TRBD2 (5 bases). The ends were cut back, 4 bases at V and 1 base at J, with 14 bases in the middle. The germline V gene encodes CDR1 SQVTM and CDR2 ANQGSEA. The CDR3 runs 16 residues.

DNA of the CDR3: TGTGCCAGCAGCTTACCAGGGGGCCAAGAGACCCAGTACTTC. Its translation: CASSLPGGQETQYF. J is TRBJ2-5 and V is TRBV5-4; the match to TRBD1 covers 7 bases. Looked up from germline, CDR1 is SGHNT and CDR2 is YYREEE (reference sequence). CDR3 size: 14 residues. J lost 1 base, V lost 2 bases, and 2 bases had no gene match.

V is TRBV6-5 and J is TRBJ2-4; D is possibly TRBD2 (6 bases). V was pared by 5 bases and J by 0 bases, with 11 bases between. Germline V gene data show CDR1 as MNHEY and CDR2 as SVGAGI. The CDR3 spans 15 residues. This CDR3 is CASSPREGAKNIQYF. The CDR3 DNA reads TGTGCCAGCAGTCCGCGGGAAGGAGCCAAAAACATTCAGTACTTC.

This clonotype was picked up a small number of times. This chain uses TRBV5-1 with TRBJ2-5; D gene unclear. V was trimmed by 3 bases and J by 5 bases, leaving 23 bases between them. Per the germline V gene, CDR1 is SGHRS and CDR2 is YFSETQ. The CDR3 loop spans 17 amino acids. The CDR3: CASSYDGRSTLRETQYF. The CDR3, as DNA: TGCGCCAGCAGCTACGACGGACGGAGCACCCTTAGGGAGACCCAGTACTTC.

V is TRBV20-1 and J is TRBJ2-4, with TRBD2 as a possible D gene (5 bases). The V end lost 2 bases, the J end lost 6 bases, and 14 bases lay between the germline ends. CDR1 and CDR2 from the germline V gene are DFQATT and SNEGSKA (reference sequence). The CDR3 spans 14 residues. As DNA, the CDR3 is TGCAGTGCTAGATCCCGGGAAAGAGGAAACATTCAGTACTTC. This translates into CSARSRERGNIQYF.

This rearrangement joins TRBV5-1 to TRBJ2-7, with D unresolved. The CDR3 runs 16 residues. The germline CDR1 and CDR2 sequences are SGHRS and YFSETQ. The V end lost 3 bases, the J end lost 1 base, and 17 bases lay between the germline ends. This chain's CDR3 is CASSSSLGRVSYEQYF. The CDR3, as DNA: TGCGCCAGCAGCTCCAGCCTAGGACGGGTTTCCTACGAGCAGTACTTC.

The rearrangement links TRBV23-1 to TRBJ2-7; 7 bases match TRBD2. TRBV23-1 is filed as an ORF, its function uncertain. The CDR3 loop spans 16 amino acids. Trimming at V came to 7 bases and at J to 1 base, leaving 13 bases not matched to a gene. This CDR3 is CASNREGLSMSYEQYV. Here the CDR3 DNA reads TGCGCCAGCAATAGGGAGGGGCTATCGATGTCCTACGAGCAGTACGTC.